The rows below give T cell receptor beta chains drawn from one sample of a study of cytomegalovirus exposure and HLA in healthy donors. Profiled with immunoSEQ multiplex PCR; TCRdb holds only in-frame clones, not every one. The profile covers 150,000 to 200,000 clones, with roughly four fifths appearing a single time and 4.1% taken by the ten largest. Material for sequencing was PBMCs. The receptor set was obtained from a man in his fifties or sixties in good health and CMV-seropositive. Both conserved end residues are part of each CDR3. The order of the fields is V gene, J gene, CDR3 protein.

v_gene: TRBV27
j_gene: TRBJ2-3
CDR3aa: CASSFLAGGGDTQYF

v_gene: TRBV12-2
j_gene: TRBJ2-7
CDR3aa: CASRTKGLRELPIDAEQYF

v_gene: TRBV27
j_gene: TRBJ2-1
CDR3aa: CASKERSSSLLYNEQFF

v_gene: TRBV2
j_gene: TRBJ2-2
CDR3aa: CASMTGLNTGELFF

v_gene: TRBV11-2
j_gene: TRBJ1-1
CDR3aa: CASSDQHWRNTEAFF

v_gene: TRBV5-1
j_gene: TRBJ2-1
CDR3aa: CASSPLAEYNEQFF

v_gene: TRBV10-3
j_gene: TRBJ2-7
CDR3aa: CAISGTGAYEQYF

v_gene: TRBV2
j_gene: TRBJ1-6
CDR3aa: CASSETGAGVSPLHF

v_gene: TRBV30
j_gene: TRBJ2-5
CDR3aa: CAWSGLAGAQGGEQYF

v_gene: TRBV21-1
j_gene: TRBJ1-4
CDR3aa: CASRTGTGRGEKLFF

v_gene: TRBV6-6
j_gene: TRBJ2-7
CDR3aa: CASNAGDIEQYF

v_gene: TRBV2
j_gene: TRBJ2-7
CDR3aa: CASSRQGMAGEQYF

v_gene: TRBV11-2
j_gene: TRBJ2-3
CDR3aa: CASSLSPIAGSTDTQYF

v_gene: TRBV6-5
j_gene: TRBJ2-2
CDR3aa: CASRTGRNTGELFF

v_gene: TRBV2
j_gene: TRBJ2-7
CDR3aa: CASRREASGSYEQYF

v_gene: TRBV6-1
j_gene: TRBJ2-7
CDR3aa: CASREGLAGQGQYF

v_gene: TRBV28
j_gene: TRBJ2-7
CDR3aa: CASRQTGVYEQYF

v_gene: TRBV4-1
j_gene: TRBJ2-5
CDR3aa: CASSQTGGKGETQYF

v_gene: TRBV6-6
j_gene: TRBJ2-4
CDR3aa: CASSYGSGNIQYF

v_gene: TRBV6-5
j_gene: TRBJ2-7
CDR3aa: CASSPPGGPTYEQYF

v_gene: TRBV28
j_gene: TRBJ1-4
CDR3aa: CASSWGGKLFF

v_gene: TRBV7-3
j_gene: TRBJ2-1
CDR3aa: CASSITSGGNYNEQFF

v_gene: TRBV19
j_gene: TRBJ2-2
CDR3aa: CASSPGTPSGELFF

v_gene: TRBV28
j_gene: TRBJ2-7
CDR3aa: CASNLQGAGEQYF

v_gene: TRBV27
j_gene: TRBJ2-7
CDR3aa: CASSLSFRYEQYF

v_gene: TRBV28
j_gene: TRBJ2-7
CDR3aa: CASSSQLAGGRDEQYF

v_gene: TRBV11-2
j_gene: TRBJ2-2
CDR3aa: CASSLMSGGLELFF

v_gene: TRBV29-1
j_gene: TRBJ2-1
CDR3aa: CSVYRGNEQFF

v_gene: TRBV27
j_gene: TRBJ1-1
CDR3aa: CASTRDRAVNTEAFF

v_gene: TRBV18
j_gene: TRBJ1-1
CDR3aa: CASSPNQEGAFF

v_gene: TRBV29-1
j_gene: TRBJ2-4
CDR3aa: CSVGTGKNIQYF

v_gene: TRBV27
j_gene: TRBJ1-1
CDR3aa: CASSYMGGLSEAFF

v_gene: TRBV19
j_gene: TRBJ2-7
CDR3aa: CASSKGTGVIYEQYF

v_gene: TRBV27
j_gene: TRBJ2-1
CDR3aa: CASSLGQGGSYNEQFF

v_gene: TRBV9
j_gene: TRBJ2-1
CDR3aa: CASSVGVSSYNEQFF

v_gene: TRBV18
j_gene: TRBJ2-2
CDR3aa: CASSPNRGSGELFF

v_gene: TRBV5-1
j_gene: TRBJ2-2
CDR3aa: CASRNLAGNTGELFF

v_gene: TRBV27
j_gene: TRBJ1-1
CDR3aa: CASSPNRVTEAFF

v_gene: TRBV2
j_gene: TRBJ1-5
CDR3aa: CASSRDRANQPQHF

v_gene: TRBV5-1
j_gene: TRBJ2-2
CDR3aa: CASSNGLAGGKTGELFF

v_gene: TRBV29-1
j_gene: TRBJ2-3
CDR3aa: CSVGTGSSTDTQYF

v_gene: TRBV19
j_gene: TRBJ2-7
CDR3aa: CASKGTSGSYEQYF

v_gene: TRBV18
j_gene: TRBJ2-5
CDR3aa: CASSPSSGSGETQYF